These 3 T cell receptor beta chains were sequenced from one sample in a study of CD8+CD57+ T cells in acquired aplastic anemia. TCR beta VDJ combinations and CDR3 sequences were profiled from genomic DNA. TCRdb itself ran the reads through MiXCR, one entry per CDR3 protein. This repertoire shows approximately 250,000 distinct CDR3 sequences, roughly 80% found once; its top ten account for about two fifths. Patients who underwent sequencing had shown CD8+CD57+ cell expansion by flow cytometry. The sample consisted of sorted CD4+, CD8+, or CD8+CD57+ T cells (not recorded which) from PBMCs. These receptors all stem from a human donor with aplastic anemia.

A remark on this clonotype: It is likely a read error, because the conserved phenylalanine at the end of the CDR3 is missing. The DNA is omitted, as the CDR3 cannot be located on it reliably, and the CDR3 follows TCRdb's listing. The gene calls are TRBV7-9 and TRBJ2-3; TRBD1, the D gene given by the table, was not confirmed from the DNA. The germline V gene has CDR1 SEHNR and CDR2 FQNEAQ (reference sequence). With termini counted, the CDR3 has 13 amino acids. CDR3 amino acids: CASSYQGRGGRDE.

The V and J genes are TRBV4-3 and TRBJ1-2; the D gene is possibly TRBD1 (5 bases). Deletions cut 5 bases from V and 13 bases from J, with 5 bases between. CDR1 and CDR2 from the germline V gene are LGHNA and YSLEER. CDR3 length: 8 residues. The CDR3 here is CASSGGTF. In DNA form, the CDR3 reads TGCGCCAGCAGCGGGGGCACCTTC.

V usage is TRBV5-4 and J usage is TRBJ2-1; 11 bases agree with TRBD2. In germline, CDR1 is SGHNT, CDR2 YYREEE (reference sequence). This CDR3 spans 16 amino acids. The V segment lost 2 bases and the J segment 7 bases; nucleotides outside the gene matches: 8. Written as DNA, the CDR3 is TGTGCCAGCAGCTTTGCTAGACTAGCGGGAAAAAATGAGCAGTTCTTC. Translating it yields CASSFARLAGKNEQFF.